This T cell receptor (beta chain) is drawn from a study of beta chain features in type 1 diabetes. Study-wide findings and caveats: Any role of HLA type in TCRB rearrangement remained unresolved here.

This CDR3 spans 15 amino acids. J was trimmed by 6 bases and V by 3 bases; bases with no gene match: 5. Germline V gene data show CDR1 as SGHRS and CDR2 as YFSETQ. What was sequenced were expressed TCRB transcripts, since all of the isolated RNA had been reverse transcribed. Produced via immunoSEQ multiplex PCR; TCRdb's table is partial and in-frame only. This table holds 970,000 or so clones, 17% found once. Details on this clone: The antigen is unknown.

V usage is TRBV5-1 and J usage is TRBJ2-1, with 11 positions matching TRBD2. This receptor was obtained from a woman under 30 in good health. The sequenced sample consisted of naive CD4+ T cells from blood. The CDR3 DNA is TGCGCCAGCAGCTCTTCTAGCGGGAGGATCAATGAGCAGTTCTTC. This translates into CASSSSSGRINEQFF.